These T cell receptor beta chains were read from a single sample in a study of metastatic and nonmetastatic thyroid tumors. TCRdb reanalyzed the PCR reads via MiXCR. Of almost 3,000 clones listed, about two fifths are singletons. Material: tumor tissue. The receptors derive from a female donor with papillary thyroid cancer or a benign thyroid nodule (not recorded which). Some clones in this sample may be carry-over from other donors' samples. CDR3s leave out the opening cysteine and the closing phenylalanine or tryptophan. Fields, in order: D gene, clone size, J gene, V gene, CDR3 protein. D genes are given only for firm matches. Rows give clone size only sometimes, using once, few, many, or a class for an expanded clone.

d_gene: TRBD1; abundance: -; j_gene: TRBJ2-7; v_gene: TRBV28; CDR3aa: ASSLISGGYEQY
d_gene: TRBD2; abundance: once; j_gene: TRBJ2-1; v_gene: TRBV24-1; CDR3aa: ATGEGGLRSSYNEQF
d_gene: -; abundance: -; j_gene: TRBJ1-2; v_gene: TRBV6-1; CDR3aa: ASSEEVRSKGYT
d_gene: -; abundance: -; j_gene: TRBJ2-5; v_gene: TRBV6-1; CDR3aa: ASSSDSQGETQY
d_gene: TRBD2; abundance: -; j_gene: TRBJ2-1; v_gene: TRBV11-2; CDR3aa: ASSKTSGQGNEQF
d_gene: TRBD2; abundance: -; j_gene: TRBJ2-1; v_gene: TRBV11-1; CDR3aa: ASSHTSGAYNEQF
d_gene: -; abundance: -; j_gene: TRBJ1-1; v_gene: TRBV13; CDR3aa: ASTGGSTEAF
d_gene: -; abundance: few; j_gene: TRBJ1-3; v_gene: TRBV6-1; CDR3aa: ASIGHSGNTIY
d_gene: -; abundance: large; j_gene: TRBJ2-6; v_gene: TRBV7-9; CDR3aa: ASSQSGQGGANVLT
d_gene: -; abundance: few; j_gene: TRBJ2-7; v_gene: TRBV30; CDR3aa: AWSDSYEQY
d_gene: TRBD1; abundance: few; j_gene: TRBJ1-6; v_gene: TRBV6-1; CDR3aa: ASSERTGAHNSPLH
d_gene: -; abundance: -; j_gene: TRBJ2-3; v_gene: TRBV7-2; CDR3aa: ASSLYRRTDTQY
d_gene: -; abundance: -; j_gene: TRBJ2-7; v_gene: TRBV14; CDR3aa: ASSQERFYEQY
d_gene: TRBD2; abundance: -; j_gene: TRBJ2-3; v_gene: TRBV6-2/TRBV6-3; CDR3aa: ASSYPSRLANTDTQY
d_gene: -; abundance: few; j_gene: TRBJ2-3; v_gene: TRBV6-1; CDR3aa: ASNRLAGTDTQY
d_gene: -; abundance: -; j_gene: TRBJ2-5; v_gene: TRBV20-1; CDR3aa: SASVRDRQETQY